This T cell receptor beta chain was retrieved from a study of glioma-infiltrating T cells. Germline V CDR1 and CDR2: MDHEN, SYDVKM. Trimming removed 5 bases from V and 6 bases from J, with 20 bases in between. The CDR3 spans 16 residues. TCR alpha and beta CDR3 regions were amplified from RNA using iRepertoire nested multiplex PCR. TCRdb ran MiXCR on the multiplex PCR reads and lists one entry per CDR3 protein. The data hold about 130,000 distinct CDR3 sequences, with 24% observed a single time. The sample consisted of glioma tissue, nonneoplastic brain tissue, or PBMCs (not recorded which). The V call is TRBV28, the J call TRBJ2-1; maybe TRBD2 (7 bases). This sequence originates from a human donor with low-grade glioma or glioblastoma, undergoing nonglioma brain surgery, or in good health (not recorded which). This CDR3 is CASSPLAGGRVNEQFF. Here the CDR3 DNA reads TGTGCCAGCAGTCCCTTAGCCGGGGGGCGTGTCAATGAGCAGTTCTTC.